The clone carrying this TCR beta chain has a handful of counts. What it binds is unknown. These data belong to a study of vaccination and CD4 T cells after COVID-19. Overall study context: Controls used CEFX viral epitopes (positive), HIV-1 Nef peptides (negative), or no peptide. Study-wide points: Convalescent patient numbers were relatively low, with no early post-infection timepoints.

The CDR3 is made up of 15 amino acids. The V and J ends lost 4 bases and 2 bases respectively, with 13 bases between them. The germline V gene encodes CDR1 MDHEN and CDR2 SYDVKM. Sequenced with the Oncomine TCR Beta short-read assay was DNA taken from cultured CD4+ T cells. It was from cultured CD4+ T cells that genomic DNA was extracted. TCRdb analysed the PCR reads with MiXCR anew, one entry per CDR3 protein. The data show more than 20,000 distinct CDR3 sequences, 35% to 55% seen once. The treatment denotes: approximately nine-day PBMC culture with coronavirus spike peptide pools or control peptides (ViraFEST assay). At both days 3 and 7, half the medium was replaced with fresh IL-2 medium.

The specimen sequenced was CD4+ T cells from blood, cultured in vitro. The clonotype originates from a human donor who had recovered from COVID-19. The chain employs TRBV28 and TRBJ2-3; D remains ambiguous. The CDR3: CASSYRALLTDTQYF. The CDR3, as DNA: TGTGCCAGCAGTTATAGGGCTTTACTCACAGATACGCAGTATTTT.